The TCR beta chain described here comes from a study of shared clonotypes between healthy human individuals. The CDR3 has 15 residues. V lost 0 bases, J lost 3 bases, and 6 bases stayed unmatched. Germline lookup yields CDR1 SGHRS and CDR2 YFSETQ. How the authors handled the data: ImmunoSEQ gave junction-only sequences without quality scores, so filtering differed. Repertoires were generated with immunoSEQ multiplex PCR, while TCRdb's copy carries only in-frame clones and drops some. D and trimming were read from the DNA, whereas the V and J calls and clone size are those reported in that table. The sample shows roughly 96,000 clones, about half of them seen only once.

Material: PBMCs. The V gene is TRBV5-1, the J gene TRBJ2-7; 7 bases match TRBD1. This clonotype originated in a woman in her thirties or forties in good health. Some clones in this sample may be carry-over from other donors' samples. CDR3 sequence reads: CASSLAPGGNYEQYF. The CDR3 nucleotides are TGCGCCAGCAGCTTGGCGCCAGGGGGAAACTACGAGCAGTACTTC. Full variable domain (missing parts from reference TRBV5-1 and TRBJ2-7): KAGVTQTPRYLIKTRGQQVTLSCSPISGHRSVSWYQQTPGQGLQFLFEYFSETQRNKGNFPGRFSGRQFSNSRSEMNVSTLELGDSALYLCASSLAPGGNYEQYFGPGTRLTVT.